This TCR beta chain comes out of a study of lymphopenia after photon versus proton radiotherapy. Study-wide results and limits: Post-nadir TCR diversity decline inversely tracked overall survival among those who died.

About this clone itself: Its antigen is not known.

This CDR3 contains 17 residues. Deletions cut 5 bases from V and 3 bases from J, with 22 bases between. Germline V gives CDR1 SGHVS, CDR2 FQNEAQ. Method: immunoSEQ multiplex PCR; TCRdb's copy keeps in-frame clones and lacks some. Of roughly 58,000 clones in the sample, roughly 90% were seen once. The receptor was derived from an elderly man with esophageal cancer. Specimen: peripheral blood, collected from a patient treated with proton-based radiotherapy. The chain uses TRBV7-8 and TRBJ1-2, with a weak D call TRBD1 (6 bases). As DNA, the CDR3 is TGTGCCAGCAGCACCCTTTTAGGGGGAGAGGTGGACTATGGCTACACCTTC. Residues: CASSTLLGGEVDYGYTF.